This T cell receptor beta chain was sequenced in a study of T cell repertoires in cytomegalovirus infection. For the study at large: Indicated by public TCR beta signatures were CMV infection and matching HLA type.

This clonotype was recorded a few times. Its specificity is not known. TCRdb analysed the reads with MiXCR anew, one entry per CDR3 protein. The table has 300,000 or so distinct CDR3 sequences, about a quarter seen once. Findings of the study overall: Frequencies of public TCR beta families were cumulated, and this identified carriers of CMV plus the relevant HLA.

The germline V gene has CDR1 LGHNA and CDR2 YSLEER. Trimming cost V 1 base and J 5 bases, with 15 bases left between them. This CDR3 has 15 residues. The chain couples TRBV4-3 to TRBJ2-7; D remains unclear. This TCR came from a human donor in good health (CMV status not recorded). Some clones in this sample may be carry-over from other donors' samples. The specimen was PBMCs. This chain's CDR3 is CASSQGPGGDHEQYF. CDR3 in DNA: TGCGCCAGCAGCCAAGGTCCCGGTGGAGACCACGAGCAGTACTTC.